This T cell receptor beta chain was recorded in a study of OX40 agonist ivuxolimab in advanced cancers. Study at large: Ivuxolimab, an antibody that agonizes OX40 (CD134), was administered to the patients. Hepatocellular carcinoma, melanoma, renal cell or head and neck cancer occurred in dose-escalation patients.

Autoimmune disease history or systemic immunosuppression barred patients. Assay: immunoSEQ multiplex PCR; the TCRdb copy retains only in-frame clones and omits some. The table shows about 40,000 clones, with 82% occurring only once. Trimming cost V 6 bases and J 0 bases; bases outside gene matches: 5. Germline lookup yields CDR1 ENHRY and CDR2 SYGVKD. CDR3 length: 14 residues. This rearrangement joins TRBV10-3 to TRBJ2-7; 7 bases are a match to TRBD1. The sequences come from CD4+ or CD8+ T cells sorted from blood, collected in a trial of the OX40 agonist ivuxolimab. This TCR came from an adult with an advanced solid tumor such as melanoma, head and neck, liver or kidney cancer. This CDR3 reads CAISGQESSYEQYF. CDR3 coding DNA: TGTGCCATCAGCGGACAGGAGAGCTCCTACGAGCAGTACTTC.